This T cell receptor (beta chain) appears in the sequencing data of a study of blood T cell repertoires in COVID-19. The wider study: Sites across the United States, Italy and Spain contributed samples from acute and convalescent COVID-19. T cells, B-cell-depleted T cells, or PBMCs provided the cDNA or gDNA that served as material.

V lost 6 bases and J 8 bases, leaving 11 bases between the germline ends. This CDR3 has 12 amino acids. Germline V gene sequence: CDR1 MNHEY, CDR2 SVGAGI. Original processing notes: From reference gene primer amplification, estimates of nucleated cell counts were derived. TCRdb's table, derived via immunoSEQ multiplex PCR, lists solely in-frame clones and lacks some. D and trimming come from the DNA, and the V and J calls and clone size come from that table. The sample lists more than 130,000 clones, around 80% occurring once. The chain couples TRBV6-5 to TRBJ2-1, with a tentative D call TRBD1 (5 bases). The specimen sequenced was peripheral blood. The TCR was taken from a woman older than 75 in a cohort sampled during active or convalescent COVID-19. CDR3 coding DNA: TGTGCCAGCAGATCAGGGCCGCATGAGCAGTTCTTC. This sequence encodes CASRSGPHEQFF.